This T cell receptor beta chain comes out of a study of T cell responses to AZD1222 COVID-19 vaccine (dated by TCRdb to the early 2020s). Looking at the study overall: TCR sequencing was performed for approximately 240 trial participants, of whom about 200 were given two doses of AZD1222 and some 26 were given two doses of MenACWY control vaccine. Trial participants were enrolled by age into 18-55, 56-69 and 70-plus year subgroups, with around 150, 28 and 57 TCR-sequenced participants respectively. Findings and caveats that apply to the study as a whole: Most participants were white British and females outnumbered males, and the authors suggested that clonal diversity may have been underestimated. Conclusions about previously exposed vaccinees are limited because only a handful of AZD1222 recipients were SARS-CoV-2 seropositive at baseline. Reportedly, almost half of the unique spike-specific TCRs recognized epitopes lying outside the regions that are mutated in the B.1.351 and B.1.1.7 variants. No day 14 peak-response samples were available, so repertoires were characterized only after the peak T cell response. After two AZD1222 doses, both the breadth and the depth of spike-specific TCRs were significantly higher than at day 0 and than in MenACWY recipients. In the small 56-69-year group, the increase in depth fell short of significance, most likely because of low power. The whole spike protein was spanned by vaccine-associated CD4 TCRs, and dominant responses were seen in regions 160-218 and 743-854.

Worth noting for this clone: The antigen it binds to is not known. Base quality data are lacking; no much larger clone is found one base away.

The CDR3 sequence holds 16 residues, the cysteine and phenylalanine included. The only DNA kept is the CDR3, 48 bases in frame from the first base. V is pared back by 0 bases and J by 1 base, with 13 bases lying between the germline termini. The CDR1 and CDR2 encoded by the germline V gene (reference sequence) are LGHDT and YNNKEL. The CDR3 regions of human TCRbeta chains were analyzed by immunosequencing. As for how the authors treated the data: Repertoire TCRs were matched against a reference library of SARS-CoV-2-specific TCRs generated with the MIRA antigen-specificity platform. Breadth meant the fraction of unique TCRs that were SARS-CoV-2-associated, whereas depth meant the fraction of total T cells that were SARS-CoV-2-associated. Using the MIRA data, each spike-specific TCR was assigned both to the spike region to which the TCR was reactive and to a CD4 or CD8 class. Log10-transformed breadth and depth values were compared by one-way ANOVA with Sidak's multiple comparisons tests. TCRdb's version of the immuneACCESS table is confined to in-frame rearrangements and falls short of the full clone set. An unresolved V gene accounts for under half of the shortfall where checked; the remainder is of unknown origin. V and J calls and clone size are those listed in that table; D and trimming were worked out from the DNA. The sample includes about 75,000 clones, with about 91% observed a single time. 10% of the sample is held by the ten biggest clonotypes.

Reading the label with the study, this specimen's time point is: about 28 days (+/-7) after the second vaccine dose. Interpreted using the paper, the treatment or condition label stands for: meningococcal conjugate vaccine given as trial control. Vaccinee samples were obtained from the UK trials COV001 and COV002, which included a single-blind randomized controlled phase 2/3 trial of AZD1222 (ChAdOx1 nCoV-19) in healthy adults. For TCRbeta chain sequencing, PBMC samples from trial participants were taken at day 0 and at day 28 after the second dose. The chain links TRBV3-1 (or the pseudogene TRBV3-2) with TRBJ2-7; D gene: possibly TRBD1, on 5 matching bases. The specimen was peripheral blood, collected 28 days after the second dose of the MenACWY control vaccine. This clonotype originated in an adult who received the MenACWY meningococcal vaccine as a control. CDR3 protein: CASSQEGALKSYEQYF. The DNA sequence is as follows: TGTGCCAGCAGCCAAGAAGGGGCTCTCAAATCCTACGAGCAGTACTTC.